This T cell receptor beta chain was documented in a study of Tregs in tolerant kidney transplant recipients (dated by TCRdb to between 2018 and 2021). Concerning the study at large: The study applied TCRbeta sequencing to find donor-specific regulatory T cells before combined kidney and bone marrow transplantation and then followed those same cells after transplant. In a few healthy controls, several methods of expanding Tregs specific for an allogeneic donor were compared by TCRbeta repertoire sequencing. On the study overall, not on this receptor specifically: The study was limited by small patient numbers, and the findings need validation in larger populations and under other immunosuppression protocols. Biological reproducibility was not directly addressed, though technical replication error appeared minimal. Expanding Tregs with activated donor B cells appeared to identify the most biologically relevant and donor-specific TCRbeta repertoire.

Spanning cysteine to phenylalanine, the CDR3 consists of 16 amino acids. This entry keeps only the CDR3 DNA: 48 bases, framed from base 1. CDR1 and CDR2 are drawn from the germline V gene (reference sequence): LNHDA, SQIVND. Trimming takes 0 bases from V and 1 base from J, and the germline ends sit 12 bases apart. Unstimulated Tregs (CD4+CD25+CD127-), CD4+ non-Tregs (CD4+CD25-), CD4 and CD8 cells were FACS-sorted from thawed PBMCs. Blood from healthy controls was obtained either as purchased buffy coats or from healthy volunteers. Healthy control blood was processed by Ficoll density gradient to PBMCs and cryopreserved; patient PBMCs were collected before and after transplant. Genomic DNA was extracted from sorted cells with the QIAGEN DNeasy Blood and Tissue Kit for TCRbeta CDR3 sequencing. Through immunoSEQ, high-throughput TCRbeta CDR3 sequencing was done commercially, including PCR amplification with internal controls and bias correction. Regarding the original processing steps: Unique productive TCRbeta sequences were defined by CDR3 nucleotide sequence where primers matched, otherwise by CDR3 amino acid sequence with Vbeta and Jbeta genes. To correct sorting error, sequences shared between sorted populations at a frequency ratio of 2:1 or less were removed; the rest were assigned to the higher population. Sequences were defined as donor-reactive when expanded at least 5-fold in CFSE-low cells versus unstimulated cells and present at a frequency of at least 0.01% in CFSE-low cells. Jensen-Shannon divergence calculated on the top 100 TCRbeta sequences ranked by frequency was used to measure repertoire divergence. For any sample with multiple sequencing runs, sorting error was corrected in each run separately before the runs were pooled. TCRdb took over this immuneACCESS table, retaining in-frame rearrangements with V and J assigned. Such tables are incomplete; in checked studies, under half of the missing clones stem from an unresolved V gene, and the remainder is unexplained. The V and J calls and the clone size are those of that table, but D and trimming were determined from the DNA. The sample includes 120,000 or so clones, with around nine tenths observed a single time. The ten largest make up over 0.5% of the sample.

Worth noting for this clone: Its antigen specificity is not known. Base qualities are not provided; no much larger clone lies one nucleotide away.

The chain couples TRBV19 to TRBJ2-5, with no D gene named confidently. Sequencing used CD4+ T cells from blood. The receptor comes from a human donor in good health. Here the CDR3 is given as CASSIDRLYPQETQYF. The bases read TGTGCCAGTAGTATAGATCGACTGTACCCCCAAGAGACCCAGTACTTC.